Listed below are T cell receptor beta chains from one sample, sequenced in a study of CD8 T cells in Susac syndrome. TCRdb used MiXCR to reprocess the immunoSEQ multiplex PCR reads, holding one entry per CDR3 protein. The repertoire holds some 94,000 distinct CDR3 sequences, around 94% seen once, with 0.3% in the top ten. The sequenced sample consisted of CD4+ T cells from PBMCs. Every receptor here comes from a human donor with Susac syndrome. Both conserved end residues are part of each CDR3. A D gene is named only where the DNA matches it firmly. Size is stated for part of the rows, as once, few or many counts, or as a class when the clone is expanded.

cdr3_length,d_call,j_call,clone_size,v_call,cdr3_aa,cdr3_nt
16,-,TRBJ1-6,-,TRBV4-1,CASSQDPQGGNSPLHF,TGCGCCAGCAGCCAAGATCCCCAGGGTGGAAATTCACCCCTCCACTTT
12,-,TRBJ2-7,-,TRBV20-1,CRAEQDLGGQYF,TGCAGGGCCGAACAGGACCTCGGGGGGCAGTACTTC
15,-,TRBJ2-5,-,TRBV5-1,CASSPSVGQWETQYF,TGCGCCAGCAGCCCCTCGGTCGGGCAGTGGGAGACCCAGTACTTC
14,TRBD2,TRBJ2-1,-,TRBV30,CAWRIRGEYNEQFF,TGTGCCTGGAGGATACGGGGGGAGTACAATGAGCAGTTCTTC
11,-,TRBJ1-1,-,TRBV7-2,CASMQNTEAFF,TGTGCCAGCATGCAGAACACTGAAGCTTTCTTT
13,-,TRBJ1-3,-,TRBV23-1,CAVGQHSGNTIYF,TGCGCCGTTGGACAGCACTCTGGAAACACCATATATTTT
12,-,TRBJ2-3,-,TRBV15,CATSTATDTQYF,TGTGCCACCAGCACGGCAACAGATACGCAGTATTTT
18,-,TRBJ2-4,-,TRBV5-1,CASSFGPLGPGTKNIQYF,TGCGCCAGCAGCTTCGGACCCTTAGGGCCGGGGACCAAAAACATTCAGTACTTC
17,TRBD2,TRBJ2-3,-,TRBV6-2/TRBV6-3,CASSYSRAGGLADTQYF,TGTGCCAGCAGTTACTCGCGGGCGGGGGGGCTTGCAGATACGCAGTATTTT
15,-,TRBJ2-1,-,TRBV20-1,CSARSRSISLNEQFF,TGCAGTGCTAGGAGTAGGTCTATATCCCTAAATGAGCAGTTCTTC
14,TRBD1,TRBJ1-2,-,TRBV19,CASSSTGGNYGYTF,TGTGCCAGTAGTTCCACAGGGGGGAACTATGGCTACACCTTC
13,TRBD1,TRBJ1-1,-,TRBV10-3,CAIEGGGRTEAFF,TGTGCCATCGAAGGGGGCGGGAGGACTGAAGCTTTCTTT
14,-,TRBJ2-1,-,TRBV11-2,CASSPPISYNEQFF,TGTGCCAGCAGCCCGCCCATCTCCTACAATGAGCAGTTCTTC
15,-,TRBJ2-3,-,TRBV9,CASSVTPGSTDTQYF,TGTGCCAGCAGCGTAACGCCGGGGAGCACAGATACGCAGTATTTT
15,TRBD2,TRBJ2-3,-,TRBV2,CASTSSGGPSDTQYF,TGTGCCAGCACTTCTAGCGGGGGGCCCTCAGATACGCAGTATTTT
16,-,TRBJ1-3,-,TRBV7-2,CASSLGLLSSGNTIYF,TGTGCCAGCAGCTTAGGTTTATTGAGCTCTGGAAACACCATATATTTT
14,-,TRBJ2-7,-,TRBV5-1,CASSQRTLSYEQYF,TGCGCCAGCAGCCAGAGGACCCTCTCCTACGAGCAGTACTTC
15,-,TRBJ1-2,-,TRBV5-1,CASSLVLGADYGYTF,TGCGCCAGCAGCTTGGTTCTCGGGGCAGACTATGGCTACACCTTC
16,-,TRBJ2-7,-,TRBV7-2,CASSLRAGASSYEQYF,TGTGCCAGCAGCTTACGGGCGGGGGCATCTTCCTACGAGCAGTACTTC
16,-,TRBJ1-1,-,TRBV20-1,CSARELGRPMNTEAFF,TGCAGTGCTAGAGAGCTAGGTCGACCGATGAACACTGAAGCTTTCTTT
14,-,TRBJ2-5,-,TRBV7-2,CASTAGGLRETQYF,TGTGCCAGCACCGCCGGGGGTTTAAGAGAGACCCAGTACTTC
14,TRBD1,TRBJ1-5,once,TRBV30,CAWSRDRDWQPQHF,TGTGCCTGGAGCCGGGACAGGGATTGGCAGCCCCAGCATTTT
15,TRBD1,TRBJ1-6,-,TRBV7-9,CASSLDGTANSPLHF,TGTGCCAGCAGCTTAGACGGGACAGCCAATTCACCCCTCCACTTT
17,-,TRBJ2-2,-,TRBV7-9,CASSFPRETRFTGELFF,TGTGCCAGCAGCTTCCCTCGGGAAACCAGATTCACCGGGGAGCTGTTTTTT
16,TRBD2,TRBJ2-5,-,TRBV12-3/TRBV12-4,CASSSKRGGIGETQYF,TGTGCCAGCAGCTCTAAGCGGGGAGGAATAGGGGAGACCCAGTACTTC
12,-,TRBJ2-3,-,TRBV6-5,CASSADTDTQYF,TGTGCCAGCAGTGCTGATACAGATACGCAGTATTTT
14,TRBD1,TRBJ1-1,-,TRBV7-6,CASSQGQQNTEAFF,TGTGCCAGCAGCCAGGGACAGCAGAACACTGAAGCTTTCTTT
14,-,TRBJ2-3,-,TRBV24-1,CATSGHKAADTQYF,TGTGCCACCAGCGGGCATAAGGCGGCAGATACGCAGTATTTT
14,TRBD1,TRBJ1-2,-,TRBV6-5,CASRKTGTAYGYTF,TGTGCCAGCAGGAAGACCGGGACAGCCTATGGCTACACCTTC
13,-,TRBJ1-2,-,TRBV7-9,CASSLVGIGGYTF,TGTGCCAGCAGCTTAGTCGGAATCGGTGGCTACACCTTC
11,-,TRBJ1-1,-,TRBV20-1,CSAPRGPEAFF,TGCAGTGCGCCTCGGGGGCCTGAAGCTTTCTTT
16,TRBD1,TRBJ1-2,-,TRBV28,CASSPGEDRGLYGYTF,TGTGCCAGCAGTCCGGGGGAGGACAGGGGGCTATATGGCTACACCTTC
13,-,TRBJ1-1,once,TRBV19,CASSTQVNTEAFF,TGTGCCAGTAGTACTCAGGTTAACACTGAAGCTTTCTTT
12,TRBD1,TRBJ2-5,-,TRBV20-1,CSARTGPETQYF,TGCAGTGCTCGGACAGGGCCAGAGACCCAGTACTTC
18,TRBD1,TRBJ1-6,-,TRBV6-5,CASSYSGTGVSLNSPLHF,TGTGCCAGCAGTTACTCAGGGACAGGGGTTTCGCTTAATTCACCCCTCCACTTT
8,-,TRBJ2-5,-,TRBV10-3,CAISGQYF,TGTGCCATCAGTGGACAGTACTTC
14,TRBD1,TRBJ1-2,once,TRBV29-1,CSGGGSGQTDGYTF,TGCAGCGGGGGTGGGTCGGGACAGACAGATGGCTACACCTTC
12,-,TRBJ1-2,-,TRBV21-1,CASSSDRGLNTF,TGTGCCAGCAGCAGTGACAGGGGGCTCAACACCTTC
14,-,TRBJ2-5,-,TRBV5-8,CASSLGRDQETQYF,TGTGCCAGCAGCCTCGGGCGAGACCAAGAGACCCAGTACTTC
16,-,TRBJ2-5,-,TRBV28,CASSLFWGDSQETQYF,TGTGCCAGCAGTTTATTCTGGGGGGACAGCCAAGAGACCCAGTACTTC
13,TRBD1,TRBJ2-7,-,TRBV27,CASRQTGVYEQYF,TGTGCCAGCAGACAAACAGGGGTCTACGAGCAGTACTTC
15,TRBD1,TRBJ2-7,once,TRBV7-3,CASSPTGGAGYEQYF,TGTGCCAGCAGTCCTACAGGGGGCGCAGGCTACGAGCAGTACTTC
11,-,TRBJ1-2,-,TRBV2,CASDRQNGYTF,TGTGCCAGCGATAGGCAGAATGGCTACACCTTC
14,-,TRBJ2-7,-,TRBV11-2,CASSLAGHLRARYF,TGTGCCAGCAGCCTGGCCGGCCATCTCAGGGCTCGGTACTTC
16,-,TRBJ2-1,-,TRBV4-1,CASSQDSQGTYNEQFF,TGCGCCAGCAGCCAAGATAGCCAGGGAACCTACAATGAGCAGTTCTTC
11,-,TRBJ2-1,-,TRBV20-1,CSAAGRNEQFF,TGCAGTGCTGCAGGAAGGAATGAGCAGTTCTTC
13,-,TRBJ2-3,-,TRBV12-3/TRBV12-4,CASSLWVADTQYF,TGTGCCAGCAGTTTATGGGTAGCGGATACGCAGTATTTT
13,-,TRBJ1-4,once,TRBV3-1,CASSQILREKLFF,TGTGCCAGCAGCCAAATATTACGTGAAAAACTGTTTTTT
13,TRBD1,TRBJ1-6,once,TRBV30,CASEGTGHSPLHF,TGTGCCTCGGAGGGGACAGGGCATTCACCCCTCCACTTT
16,-,TRBJ2-5,-,TRBV3-1,CASSQDLVGIKETQYF,TGTGCCAGCAGCCAAGATCTTGTAGGAATCAAAGAGACCCAGTACTTC
18,TRBD1,TRBJ1-5,-,TRBV20-1,CSARPIRTGEVTYQPQHF,TGCAGTGCTAGGCCGATTAGGACAGGGGAGGTGACCTATCAGCCCCAGCATTTT
15,TRBD1,TRBJ1-1,-,TRBV28,CASSFRGQGGTEAFF,TGTGCCAGCAGTTTTAGGGGACAGGGTGGCACTGAAGCTTTCTTT
14,TRBD1,TRBJ1-1,-,TRBV6-1,CASSPRGQSTEAFF,TGTGCCAGCAGTCCAAGGGGACAGAGCACTGAAGCTTTCTTT
14,-,TRBJ1-5,-,TRBV18,CASSPWPGNQPQHF,TGTGCCAGCTCACCGTGGCCGGGCAATCAGCCCCAGCATTTT
16,-,TRBJ1-2,-,TRBV5-8,CASSWEAGRKVDGYTF,TGTGCCAGCAGCTGGGAGGCGGGGAGAAAGGTAGATGGCTACACCTTC